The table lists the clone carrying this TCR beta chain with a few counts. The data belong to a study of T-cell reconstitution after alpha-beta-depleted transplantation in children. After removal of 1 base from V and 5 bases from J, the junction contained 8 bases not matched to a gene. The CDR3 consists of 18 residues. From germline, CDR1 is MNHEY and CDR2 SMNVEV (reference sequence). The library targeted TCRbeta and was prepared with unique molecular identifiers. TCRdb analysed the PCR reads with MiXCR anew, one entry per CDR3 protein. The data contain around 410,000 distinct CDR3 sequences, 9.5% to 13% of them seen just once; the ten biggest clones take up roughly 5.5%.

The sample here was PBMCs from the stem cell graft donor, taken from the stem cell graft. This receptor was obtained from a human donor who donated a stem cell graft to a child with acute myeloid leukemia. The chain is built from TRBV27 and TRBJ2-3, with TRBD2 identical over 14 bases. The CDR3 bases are TGTGCCAGCAGTTTATTACCGCCGGGACTAGCGGGGGAAGATACGCAGTATTTT. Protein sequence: CASSLLPPGLAGEDTQYF.